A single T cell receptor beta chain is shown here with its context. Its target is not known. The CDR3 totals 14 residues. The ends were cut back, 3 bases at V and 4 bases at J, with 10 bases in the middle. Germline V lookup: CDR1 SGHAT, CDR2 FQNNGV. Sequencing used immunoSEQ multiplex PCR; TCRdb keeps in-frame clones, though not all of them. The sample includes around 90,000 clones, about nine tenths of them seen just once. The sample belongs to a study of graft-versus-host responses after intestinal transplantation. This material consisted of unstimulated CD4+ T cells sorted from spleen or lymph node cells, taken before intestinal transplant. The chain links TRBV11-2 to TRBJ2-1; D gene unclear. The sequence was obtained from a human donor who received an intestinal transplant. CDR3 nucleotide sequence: TGTGCCAGCAGCTTTTACGCCGCATACAATGAGCAGTTCTTC. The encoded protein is CASSFYAAYNEQFF.